A selection of T cell receptor beta chains follows, all from one sample in a study of cytomegalovirus exposure and HLA in healthy donors. Clones were read by immunoSEQ multiplex PCR, and TCRdb kept only the in-frame ones, dropping some. The sample lists about 150,000 clones; roughly 77% were seen once. What was sequenced was PBMCs. The receptors stem from a man aged 18-30 years in good health and CMV-seropositive. Each CDR3 is given with its conserved first and last residue. The D gene is left open where the match is weak. Not all rows give a size; the values are once, few, many and, for expanded clones, a class.

j_call: TRBJ1-4; v_call: TRBV5-1; d_call: -; clone_size: few; cdr3_nt: TGCGCCAGCAGCGGCGGCAGGGGAACTAATGAAAAACTGTTTTTT; cdr3_aa: CASSGGRGTNEKLFF
j_call: TRBJ2-2; v_call: TRBV29-1; d_call: -; clone_size: -; cdr3_nt: TGCAGCGTTGAAGATCGTGAGGGAGTTGGTACCGGGGAGCTGTTTTTT; cdr3_aa: CSVEDREGVGTGELFF
j_call: TRBJ2-5; v_call: TRBV4-1; d_call: TRBD2; clone_size: -; cdr3_nt: TGCGCCAGCAGCCAAGTTGCGGGAGGGGAGACCCAGTACTTC; cdr3_aa: CASSQVAGGETQYF
j_call: TRBJ2-1; v_call: TRBV7-9; d_call: -; clone_size: -; cdr3_nt: TGTTCCAGCAGCCGCAGGGTCCCGGAGTCAAACGCCTACAATGAGCAGTTCTTC; cdr3_aa: CSSSRRVPESNAYNEQFF
j_call: TRBJ1-2; v_call: TRBV6-5; d_call: -; clone_size: -; cdr3_nt: TGTGCCAGCAGACCTGGCGGGCGACGAGGCTACACCTTC; cdr3_aa: CASRPGGRRGYTF
j_call: TRBJ2-1; v_call: TRBV7-9; d_call: TRBD2; clone_size: -; cdr3_nt: TGTGCCAGCAGCTTAGGGCTAGCGGGAGGTGAGCAGTTCTTC; cdr3_aa: CASSLGLAGGEQFF
j_call: TRBJ1-1; v_call: TRBV19; d_call: -; clone_size: once; cdr3_nt: TGTGCCAGTAGTGAAATTCTGACAGCTGAAGCTTTCTTT; cdr3_aa: CASSEILTAEAFF
j_call: TRBJ1-2; v_call: TRBV19; d_call: -; clone_size: -; cdr3_nt: TGTGCCAGTAGTACTTATGACTATGGCTACACCTTC; cdr3_aa: CASSTYDYGYTF
j_call: TRBJ2-7; v_call: TRBV11-2; d_call: TRBD1; clone_size: -; cdr3_nt: TGTGCCAGCAGCCCACAGACAGGGTTTTACTACGAGCAGTACTTC; cdr3_aa: CASSPQTGFYYEQYF
j_call: TRBJ2-3; v_call: TRBV5-4; d_call: TRBD2; clone_size: few; cdr3_nt: TGTGCCAGCAGCTTGGAACTAGCGGGCACAGATACGCAGTATTTT; cdr3_aa: CASSLELAGTDTQYF
j_call: TRBJ1-1; v_call: TRBV5-1; d_call: -; clone_size: few; cdr3_nt: TGCGCCAGCAGCCAACCTGAGACCGGGGTCACTGAAGCTTTCTTT; cdr3_aa: CASSQPETGVTEAFF
j_call: TRBJ1-2; v_call: TRBV28; d_call: -; clone_size: -; cdr3_nt: TGTGCCAGCAGTTTCGTCCATGGCTACACCTTC; cdr3_aa: CASSFVHGYTF
j_call: TRBJ1-3; v_call: TRBV7-8; d_call: TRBD1; clone_size: -; cdr3_nt: TGTGCCAGCAGCCCCGAGGGGACAGCTGGAAACACCATATATTTT; cdr3_aa: CASSPEGTAGNTIYF
j_call: TRBJ2-3; v_call: TRBV28; d_call: -; clone_size: -; cdr3_nt: TGTGCCAGCAGTCCCTATAATACCCCCCCAGATACGCAGTATTTT; cdr3_aa: CASSPYNTPPDTQYF
j_call: TRBJ1-1; v_call: TRBV6-6; d_call: -; clone_size: -; cdr3_nt: TGTGCCAGCAGTTCTACCCCGAACACTGAAGCTTTCTTT; cdr3_aa: CASSSTPNTEAFF
j_call: TRBJ2-1; v_call: TRBV19; d_call: -; clone_size: -; cdr3_nt: TGTGCCAGTAGTCAATACAATGAGCAGTTCTTC; cdr3_aa: CASSQYNEQFF